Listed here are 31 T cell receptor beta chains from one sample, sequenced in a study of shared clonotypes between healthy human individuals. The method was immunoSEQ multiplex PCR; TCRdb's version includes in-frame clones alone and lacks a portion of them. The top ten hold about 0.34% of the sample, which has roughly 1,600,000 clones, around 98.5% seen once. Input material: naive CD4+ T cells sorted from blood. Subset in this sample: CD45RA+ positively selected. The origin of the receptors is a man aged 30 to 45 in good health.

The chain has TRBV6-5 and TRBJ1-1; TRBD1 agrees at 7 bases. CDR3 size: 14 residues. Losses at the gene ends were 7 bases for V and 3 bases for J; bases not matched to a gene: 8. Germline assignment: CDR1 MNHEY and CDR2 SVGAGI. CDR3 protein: CASNPTGRYTEAFF. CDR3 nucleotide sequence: TGTGCCAGCAACCCGACAGGGAGGTACACTGAAGCTTTCTTT.

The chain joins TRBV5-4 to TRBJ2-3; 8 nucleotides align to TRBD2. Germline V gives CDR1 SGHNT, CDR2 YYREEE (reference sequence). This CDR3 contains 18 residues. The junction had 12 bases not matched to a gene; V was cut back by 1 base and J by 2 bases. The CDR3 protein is CASSLISGAIVPTDTQYF. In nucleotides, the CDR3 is TGTGCCAGCAGCTTGATTAGCGGGGCAATCGTACCCACAGATACGCAGTATTTT. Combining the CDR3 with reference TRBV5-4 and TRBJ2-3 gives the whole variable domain ETGVTQSPTHLIKTRGQQVTLRCSSQSGHNTVSWYQQALGQGPQFIFQYYREEENGRGNFPPRFSGLQFPNYSSELNVNALELDDSALYLCASSLISGAIVPTDTQYFGPGTRLTVL.

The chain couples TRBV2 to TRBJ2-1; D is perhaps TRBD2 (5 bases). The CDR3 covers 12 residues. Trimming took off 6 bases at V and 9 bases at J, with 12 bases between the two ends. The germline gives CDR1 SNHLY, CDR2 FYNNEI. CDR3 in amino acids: CASSQLGGEQFF. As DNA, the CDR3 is TGTGCCAGCAGCCAGCTCGGAGGTGAGCAGTTCTTC.

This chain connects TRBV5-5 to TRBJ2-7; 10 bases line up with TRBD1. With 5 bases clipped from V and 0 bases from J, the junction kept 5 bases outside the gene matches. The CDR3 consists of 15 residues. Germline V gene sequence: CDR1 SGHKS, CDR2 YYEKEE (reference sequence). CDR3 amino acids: CASSRTGGISYEQYF. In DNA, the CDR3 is TGTGCCAGCAGTCGGACAGGGGGGATCTCCTACGAGCAGTACTTC.

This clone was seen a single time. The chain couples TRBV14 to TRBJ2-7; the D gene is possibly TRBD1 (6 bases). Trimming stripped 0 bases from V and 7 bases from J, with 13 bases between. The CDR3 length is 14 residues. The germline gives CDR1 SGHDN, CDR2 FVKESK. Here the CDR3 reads CASSQDVARGEQYF. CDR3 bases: TGTGCCAGCAGCCAAGATGTGGCGAGGGGGGAGCAGTACTTC.

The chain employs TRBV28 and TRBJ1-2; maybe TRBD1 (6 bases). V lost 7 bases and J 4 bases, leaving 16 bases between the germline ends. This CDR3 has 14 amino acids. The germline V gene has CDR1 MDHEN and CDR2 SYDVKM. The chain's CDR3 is CASNLGGAGYGYTF. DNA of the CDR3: TGTGCCAGCAACCTAGGGGGGGCCGGCTATGGCTACACCTTC.

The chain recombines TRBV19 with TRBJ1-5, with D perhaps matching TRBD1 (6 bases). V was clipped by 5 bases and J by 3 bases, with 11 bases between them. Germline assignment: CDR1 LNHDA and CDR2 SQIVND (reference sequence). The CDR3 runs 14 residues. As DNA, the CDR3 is TGTGCCAGTAGTCTCGGACAGTTCAATCAGCCCCAGCATTTT. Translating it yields CASSLGQFNQPQHF.

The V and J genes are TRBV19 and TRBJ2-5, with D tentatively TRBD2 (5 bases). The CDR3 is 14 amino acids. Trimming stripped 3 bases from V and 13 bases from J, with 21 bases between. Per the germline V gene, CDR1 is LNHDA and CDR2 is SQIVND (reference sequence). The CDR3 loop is CASSMGSDGGDVYF. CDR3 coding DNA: TGTGCCAGTAGTATGGGGAGTGATGGAGGTGATGTGTACTTC.

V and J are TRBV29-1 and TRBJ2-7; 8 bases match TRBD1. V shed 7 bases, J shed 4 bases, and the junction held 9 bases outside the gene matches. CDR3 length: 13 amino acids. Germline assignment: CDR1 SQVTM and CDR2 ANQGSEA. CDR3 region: CSATGVAGYEQYF. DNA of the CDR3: TGCAGCGCGACAGGGGTGGCTGGGTACGAGCAGTACTTC.

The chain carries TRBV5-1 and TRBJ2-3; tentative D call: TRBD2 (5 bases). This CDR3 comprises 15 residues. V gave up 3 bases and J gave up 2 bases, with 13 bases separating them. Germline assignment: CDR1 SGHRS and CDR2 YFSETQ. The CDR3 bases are TGCGCCAGCAGCTCTGGACTGATGGTCACAGATACGCAGTATTTT. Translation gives CASSSGLMVTDTQYF. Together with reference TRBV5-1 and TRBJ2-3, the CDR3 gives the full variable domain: KAGVTQTPRYLIKTRGQQVTLSCSPISGHRSVSWYQQTPGQGLQFLFEYFSETQRNKGNFPGRFSGRQFSNSRSEMNVSTLELGDSALYLCASSSGLMVTDTQYFGPGTRLTVL.

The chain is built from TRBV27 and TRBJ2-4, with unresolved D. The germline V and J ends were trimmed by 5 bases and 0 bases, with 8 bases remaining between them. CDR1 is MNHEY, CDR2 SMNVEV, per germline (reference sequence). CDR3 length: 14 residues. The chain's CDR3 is CASSTTIAKNIQYF. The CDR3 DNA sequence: TGTGCCAGCAGTACCACCATAGCCAAAAACATTCAGTACTTC.

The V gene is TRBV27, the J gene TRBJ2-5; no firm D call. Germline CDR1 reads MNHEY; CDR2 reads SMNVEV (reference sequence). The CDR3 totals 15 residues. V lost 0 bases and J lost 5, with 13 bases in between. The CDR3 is CASSLSWLSGETQYF. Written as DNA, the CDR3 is TGTGCCAGCAGTTTATCATGGCTATCCGGGGAGACCCAGTACTTC.

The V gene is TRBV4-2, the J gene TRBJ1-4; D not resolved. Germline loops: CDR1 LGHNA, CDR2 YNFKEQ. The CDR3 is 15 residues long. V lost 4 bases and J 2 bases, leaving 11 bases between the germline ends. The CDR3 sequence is CASSPSVTTNEKLFF. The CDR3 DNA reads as TGTGCCAGCAGCCCCAGCGTCACCACTAATGAAAAACTGTTTTTT.

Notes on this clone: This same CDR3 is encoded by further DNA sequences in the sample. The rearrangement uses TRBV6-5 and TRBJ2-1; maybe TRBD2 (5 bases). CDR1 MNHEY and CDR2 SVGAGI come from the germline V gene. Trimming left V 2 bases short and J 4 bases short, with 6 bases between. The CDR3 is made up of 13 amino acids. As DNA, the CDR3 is TGTGCCAGCAGTTACCCGGGGTACAATGAGCAGTTCTTC. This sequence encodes CASSYPGYNEQFF.

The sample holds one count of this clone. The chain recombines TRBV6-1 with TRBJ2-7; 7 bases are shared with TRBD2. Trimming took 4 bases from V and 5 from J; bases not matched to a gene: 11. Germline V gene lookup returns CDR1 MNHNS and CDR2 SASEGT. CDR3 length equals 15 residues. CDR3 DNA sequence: TGTGCCAGCAGTGTATCGGCGGGAGTAGTCCACGAGCAGTACTTC. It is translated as CASSVSAGVVHEQYF.

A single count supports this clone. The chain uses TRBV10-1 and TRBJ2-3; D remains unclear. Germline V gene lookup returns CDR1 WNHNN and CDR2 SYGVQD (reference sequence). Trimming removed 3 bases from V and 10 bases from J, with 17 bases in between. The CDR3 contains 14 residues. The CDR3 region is CASSDGIVFGSQYF. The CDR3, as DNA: TGCGCCAGCAGTGATGGGATTGTTTTTGGGTCGCAGTATTTT.

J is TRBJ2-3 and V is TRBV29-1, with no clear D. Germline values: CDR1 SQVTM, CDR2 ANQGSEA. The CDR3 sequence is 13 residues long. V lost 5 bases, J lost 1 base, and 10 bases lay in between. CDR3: CSVIPRGTDTQYF. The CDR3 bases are TGCAGCGTTATCCCTCGGGGCACAGATACGCAGTATTTT.

The DNA of the CDR3 is TGTGCCAGCAGTTTCCGGGGCCCAGAACGAGCCCAGCATTTT. It is translated as CASSFRGPERAQHF. The rearrangement joins TRBV27 to TRBJ1-5; weak D call: TRBD1 (5 bases). Between the trimmed V and J ends, which lost 3 bases and 11 bases, there was a span of 17 bases. CDR3 length: 14 amino acids. The germline gives CDR1 MNHEY, CDR2 SMNVEV (reference sequence).

The CDR3 DNA follows: TGTGCCAGCAGCCTCAACTTGGGGCGCCAGCAGTACTTC. Encoded protein: CASSLNLGRQQYF. The V and J genes are TRBV7-9 and TRBJ2-7; D may be TRBD1 (5 bases). The CDR3 runs to 13 residues. Germline V gene lookup returns CDR1 SEHNR and CDR2 FQNEAQ (reference sequence). V dropped 5 bases and J dropped 8 bases, with 16 bases sitting between them.

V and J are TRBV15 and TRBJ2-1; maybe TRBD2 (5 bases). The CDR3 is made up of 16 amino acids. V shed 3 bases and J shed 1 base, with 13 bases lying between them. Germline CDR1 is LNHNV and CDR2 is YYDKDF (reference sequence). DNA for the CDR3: TGTGCCACCAGCAGTCTTGGCACTAGGTCCTACAATGAGCAGTTCTTC. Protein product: CATSSLGTRSYNEQFF.

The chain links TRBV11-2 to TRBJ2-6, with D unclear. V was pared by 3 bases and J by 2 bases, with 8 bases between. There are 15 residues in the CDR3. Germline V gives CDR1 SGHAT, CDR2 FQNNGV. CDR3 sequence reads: CASSFFGTGANVLTF. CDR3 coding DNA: TGTGCCAGCAGCTTTTTCGGAACTGGGGCCAACGTCCTGACTTTC.

The CDR3 bases are TGTGCCTGTCCGGGACAGATCTATGGCTACACCTTC. Its protein is CACPGQIYGYTF. This sequence joins TRBV30 and TRBJ1-2; TRBD1 aligns across 7 bases. CDR1 GTSNPN and CDR2 SVGIG come from the germline V gene (reference sequence). The J segment lost 4 bases and the V segment lost 6 bases, leaving 5 bases of the junction unmatched. This CDR3 is 12 amino acids long.

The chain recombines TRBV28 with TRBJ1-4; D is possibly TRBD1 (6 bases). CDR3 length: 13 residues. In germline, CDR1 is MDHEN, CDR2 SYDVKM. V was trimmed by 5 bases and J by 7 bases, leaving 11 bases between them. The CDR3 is CASSVGQTEKLFF. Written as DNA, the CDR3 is TGTGCCAGCAGTGTAGGACAGACTGAAAAACTGTTTTTT.

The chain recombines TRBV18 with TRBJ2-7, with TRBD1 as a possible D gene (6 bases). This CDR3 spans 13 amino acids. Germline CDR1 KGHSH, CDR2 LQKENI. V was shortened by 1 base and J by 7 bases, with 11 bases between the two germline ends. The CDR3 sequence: CASSPRTQGEQYF. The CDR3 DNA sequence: TGTGCCAGCTCACCACGGACCCAGGGGGAGCAGTACTTC.

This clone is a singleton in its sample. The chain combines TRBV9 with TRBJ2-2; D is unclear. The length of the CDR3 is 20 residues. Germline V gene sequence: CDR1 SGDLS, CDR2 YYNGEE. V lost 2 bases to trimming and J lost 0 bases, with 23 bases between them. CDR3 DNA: TGTGCCAGCAGCGTCCCCGCGATGCTGGACGGCCGCCCGAACACCGGGGAGCTGTTTTTT. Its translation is CASSVPAMLDGRPNTGELFF.

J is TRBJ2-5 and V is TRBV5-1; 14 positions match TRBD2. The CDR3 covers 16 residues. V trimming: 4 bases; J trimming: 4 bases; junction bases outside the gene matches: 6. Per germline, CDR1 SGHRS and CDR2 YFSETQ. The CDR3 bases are TGCGCCAGCAGCCCCGGACTAGCGGGAGGTATAGAGACCCAGTACTTC. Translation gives CASSPGLAGGIETQYF.

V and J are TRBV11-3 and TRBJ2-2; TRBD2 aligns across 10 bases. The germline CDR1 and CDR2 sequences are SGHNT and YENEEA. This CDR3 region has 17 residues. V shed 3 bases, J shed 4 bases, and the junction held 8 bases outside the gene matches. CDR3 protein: CASSFGRTSGFTGELFF. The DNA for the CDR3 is TGTGCCAGCAGCTTCGGTAGGACTAGCGGCTTCACCGGGGAGCTGTTTTTT.

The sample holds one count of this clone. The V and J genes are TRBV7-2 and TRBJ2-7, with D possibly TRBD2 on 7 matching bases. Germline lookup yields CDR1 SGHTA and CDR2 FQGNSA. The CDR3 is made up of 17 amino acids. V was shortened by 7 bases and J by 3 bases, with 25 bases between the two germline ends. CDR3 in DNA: TGTGCCAGCACCAAGCCCCCGAGGGGGGGGAACGTCTACGAGCAGTACTTC. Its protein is CASTKPPRGGNVYEQYF.

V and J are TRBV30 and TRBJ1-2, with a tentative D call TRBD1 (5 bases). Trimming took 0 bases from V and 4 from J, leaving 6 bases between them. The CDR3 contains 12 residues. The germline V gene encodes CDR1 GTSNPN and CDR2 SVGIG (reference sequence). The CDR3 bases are TGTGCCTGGAGTGTACAGGTCTATGGCTACACCTTC. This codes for CAWSVQVYGYTF. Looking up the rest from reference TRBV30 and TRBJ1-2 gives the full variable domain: SQTIHQWPATLVQPVGSPLSLECTVEGTSNPNLYWYRQAAGRGLQLLFYSVGIGQISSEVPQNLSASRPQDRQFILSSKKLLLSDSGFYLCAWSVQVYGYTFGSGTRLTVV.

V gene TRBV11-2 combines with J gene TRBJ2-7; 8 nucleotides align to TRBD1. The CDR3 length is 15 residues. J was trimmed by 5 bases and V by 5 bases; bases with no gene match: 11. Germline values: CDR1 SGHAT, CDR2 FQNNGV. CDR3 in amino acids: CASSRRSGTGHEQYF. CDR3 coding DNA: TGTGCCAGCAGCCGTCGATCCGGGACAGGCCACGAGCAGTACTTC. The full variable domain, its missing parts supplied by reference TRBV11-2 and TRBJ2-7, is EAGVAQSPRYKIIEKRQSVAFWCNPISGHATLYWYQQILGQGPKLLIQFQNNGVVDDSQLPKDRFSAERLKGVDSTLKIQPAKLEDSAVYLCASSRRSGTGHEQYFGPGTRLTVT.

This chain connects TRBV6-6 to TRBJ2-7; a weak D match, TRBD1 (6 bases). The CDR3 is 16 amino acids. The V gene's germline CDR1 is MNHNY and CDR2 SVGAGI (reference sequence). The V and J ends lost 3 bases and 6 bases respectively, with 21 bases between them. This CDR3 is CASSYPSGRTRGEQYF. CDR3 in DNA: TGTGCCAGCAGTTATCCTTCGGGGCGAACCAGGGGCGAGCAGTACTTC.